These 24 T cell receptor beta chains were all obtained from the same sample, sequenced in a study of T cells after yellow fever vaccination. TCRdb re-called the 5' RACE reads with MiXCR, one entry per CDR3 protein. The table includes fewer than 150,000 distinct CDR3 sequences, about 7.7% detected once. Sequenced here: CD4+ T cells sorted from PBMCs, sampled 5 days after the yellow fever booster vaccination. Every receptor here comes from a man aged 25 to 40 who received the YFV17D yellow fever vaccine.

The J gene is TRBJ2-7, the V gene TRBV6-2 or TRBV6-3; 8 nucleotides match TRBD2. The CDR3 runs to 15 residues. V lost 4 bases to trimming and J lost 2 bases; unmatched junction nucleotides: 7. CDR1 MNHEY and CDR2 SVGEGT come from the germline V gene. In DNA form, the CDR3 reads TGTGCCAGCAGTTTAACTAGCGGAGGAACCTACGAGCAGTACTTC. Amino acid sequence: CASSLTSGGTYEQYF.

This clonotype was found many times. The rearrangement links TRBV7-2 to TRBJ2-2; D gene unclear. CDR1 is SGHTA, CDR2 FQGNSA, per germline. CDR3 size: 15 residues. V lost 3 bases, J lost 2 bases, and 10 bases lay in between. The CDR3 loop reads CASSFTPLNTGELFF. In DNA, the CDR3 is TGTGCCAGCAGCTTCACTCCCTTAAACACCGGGGAGCTGTTTTTT.

This clonotype was recorded many times. The chain employs TRBV7-2 and TRBJ2-3; 11 bases map to TRBD1. V was clipped by 0 bases and J by 5 bases; unmatched bases: 7. The CDR3 runs 17 residues. Germline loops: CDR1 SGHTA, CDR2 FQGNSA. The CDR3 sequence is CASSLAIRTGGRDTQYF. Here the CDR3 DNA reads TGTGCCAGCAGCTTAGCGATTAGGACAGGGGGCAGAGATACGCAGTATTTT.

Many counts were recorded for this clonotype. The rearrangement links TRBV19 to TRBJ2-3; TRBD1 matches at 8 bases. From germline, CDR1 is LNHDA and CDR2 SQIVND (reference sequence). The CDR3 length is 15 residues. After removal of 6 bases from V and 5 bases from J, the junction contained 10 bases not matched to a gene. The CDR3 DNA follows: TGTGCCAGTAGCCCCGCCGGGACAGGCAGAGATACGCAGTATTTT. Protein sequence: CASSPAGTGRDTQYF.

There are many counts of this clonotype. The rearrangement joins TRBV9 to TRBJ2-3; 12 nucleotides agree with TRBD2. CDR3 length equals 15 residues. The germline gives CDR1 SGDLS, CDR2 YYNGEE. The trim removed 7 bases at V and 5 bases at J, leaving 8 bases unmatched. In nucleotides, the CDR3 is TGTGCCAGCGGAGAACTAGCGGGAGGCGGAGATACGCAGTATTTT. It yields the protein CASGELAGGGDTQYF.

This clonotype appeared many times. At one end the junction does not follow the germline gene, possibly because of a read error. The rearrangement links TRBV20-1 to TRBJ2-3, with 8 bases lining up with TRBD2. Germline loops: CDR1 DFQATT, CDR2 SNEGSKA (reference sequence). The CDR3 spans 14 residues. CDR3 nucleotides: TGCAGTGCAAGAGAAGCGGGAGTTTTTGATACGCAGTATTTT. Encoded protein: CSAREAGVFDTQYF.

This clonotype was detected ten times or more. This chain uses TRBV29-1 with TRBJ2-7, with a tentative D call TRBD2 (6 bases). V was trimmed by 6 bases and J by 5 bases, leaving 14 bases between them. This CDR3 spans 12 amino acids. Germline CDR1 and CDR2: SQVTM and ANQGSEA. The CDR3 loop reads CSVAQLAHEQYF. The CDR3 DNA reads TGCAGCGTGGCGCAACTAGCCCACGAGCAGTACTTC.

This clonotype has a count of ten or more. The V and J genes are TRBV7-2 and TRBJ2-2; D is unclear. The CDR3 consists of 13 residues. Deletions cut 5 bases from V and 4 bases from J, with 8 bases between. Germline CDR1 is SGHTA and CDR2 is FQGNSA. CDR3 region: CASSRLATGELFF. In DNA, the CDR3 is TGTGCCAGCAGCCGACTTGCCACCGGGGAGCTGTTTTTT.

This clonotype was seen ten or more times. The V call is TRBV27, the J call TRBJ1-2; 11 bases align to TRBD1. This CDR3 contains 16 residues. The trim removed 4 bases at V and 0 bases at J, leaving 4 bases unmatched. CDR1 MNHEY and CDR2 SMNVEV come from the germline V gene (reference sequence). The CDR3 DNA reads TGTGCCAGCAGTTCAAGGACAGGGGGCCCTAACTATGGCTACACCTTC. This encodes CASSSRTGGPNYGYTF.

The chain combines TRBV19 with TRBJ1-4; tentative D call: TRBD1 (5 bases). The CDR3 is 14 residues long. The V end was cut by 5 bases, the J end by 6 bases, with 13 bases between. CDR1 is LNHDA and CDR2 is SQIVND in the germline V gene (reference sequence). The CDR3: CASSDGAWDEKLFF. CDR3 DNA: TGTGCCAGTAGTGATGGGGCTTGGGATGAAAAACTGTTTTTT.

This clonotype was observed at least ten times. The chain carries TRBV4-3 and TRBJ2-5, with D maybe TRBD1 (6 bases). This CDR3 is built from 14 residues. Trimming removed 1 base at V and 2 bases at J, with 8 bases between. Germline V gene sequence: CDR1 LGHNA, CDR2 YSLEER. CDR3 nucleotides: TGCGCCAGCAGCCAAGGGACAGATCAAGAGACCCAGTACTTC. Residues: CASSQGTDQETQYF.

This clonotype was seen repeatedly, ten times or more. The V call is TRBV3-1, the J call TRBJ2-2; 9 bases fit TRBD2. CDR3 length equals 15 residues. With 3 bases clipped from V and 1 base from J, the junction kept 0 bases outside the gene matches. CDR1 and CDR2 from the germline V gene are LGHDT and YNNKEL (reference sequence). DNA of the CDR3: TGTGCCAGCAGCCATAGCGGGAGGAACACCGGGGAGCTGTTTTTT. Translation gives CASSHSGRNTGELFF.

This clonotype appeared many times. This sequence joins TRBV7-2 and TRBJ2-3; 7 nucleotides match TRBD1. Germline V gives CDR1 SGHTA, CDR2 FQGNSA. Trimming at V came to 2 bases and at J to 1 base, leaving 3 bases not matched to a gene. This CDR3 comprises 15 residues. In nucleotides, the CDR3 is TGTGCCAGCAGCTTACCCGGGACAGGCACAGATACGCAGTATTTT. This sequence encodes CASSLPGTGTDTQYF.

This clonotype was found many times. This chain links TRBV2 with TRBJ2-1; 12 nucleotides line up with TRBD2. Germline V CDR1 and CDR2: SNHLY, FYNNEI. The CDR3 spans 15 residues. The V gene end was trimmed by 6 bases and the J gene end by 7 bases; junction bases not matched to a gene: 7. The CDR3 DNA reads as TGTGCCAGCAGGGCCGGGACTAGCGGGCCGAATGAGCAGTTCTTC. As protein: CASRAGTSGPNEQFF.

This clonotype has at least ten counts. This rearrangement joins TRBV9 to TRBJ1-2, with TRBD1 matching 9 bases. The CDR3 totals 15 residues. V lost 3 bases to trimming and J lost 4 bases; unmatched junction nucleotides: 7. Germline V gene sequence: CDR1 SGDLS, CDR2 YYNGEE. The CDR3 here is CASSELTGGVYGYTF. In DNA form, the CDR3 reads TGTGCCAGCAGCGAACTTACAGGGGGCGTCTATGGCTACACCTTC.

The chain uses TRBV6-2 or TRBV6-3 and TRBJ2-7; possibly TRBD1 for D (6 bases). The V gene lost 4 bases and the J gene lost 2 bases, with 12 bases spanning the gap. Germline lookup yields CDR1 MNHEY and CDR2 SVGEGT. The CDR3 is made up of 14 amino acids. CDR3 nucleotides: TGTGCCAGCAGTTTTCGGACAGTAGCCTACGAGCAGTACTTC. Its protein product is CASSFRTVAYEQYF.

In its sample, this clonotype was seen many times. This rearrangement joins TRBV5-1 to TRBJ2-7; D perhaps matches TRBD1 (5 bases). Germline V gene data show CDR1 as SGHRS and CDR2 as YFSETQ. This CDR3 is built from 13 residues. V lost 2 bases and J 0 bases, leaving 6 bases between the germline ends. CDR3 sequence (DNA): TGCGCCAGCAGCTTCGACAGCTCCTACGAGCAGTACTTC. It encodes CASSFDSSYEQYF.

This clonotype was picked up many times. J is TRBJ2-5 and V is TRBV7-2; 8 nucleotides line up with TRBD2. Germline V lookup: CDR1 SGHTA, CDR2 FQGNSA. The CDR3 is made up of 16 amino acids. Trimming removed 5 bases from V and 4 bases from J; junction bases left unmatched: 12. Written as DNA, the CDR3 is TGTGCCAGCAGCCTCCGAGCTCCGAGCGGGAGAGAGACCCAGTACTTC. Its translation is CASSLRAPSGRETQYF.

At least ten counts were recorded for this clonotype. The CDR3 DNA reads TGTGCCAGCAGCTTACGTGCCGGGAGAGGTTACAATGAGCAGTTCTTC. This translates into CASSLRAGRGYNEQFF. This chain connects TRBV7-2 to TRBJ2-1; D perhaps matches TRBD2 (6 bases). Germline CDR1 is SGHTA and CDR2 is FQGNSA. With 2 bases removed from V and 4 bases from J, the gap between germline ends came to 15 bases. CDR3 length: 16 residues.

This clonotype was detected many times. J is TRBJ2-1 and V is TRBV12-3 or TRBV12-4; 8 positions match TRBD2. V shed 3 bases and J 5 bases; nucleotides not matched to a gene: 3. The CDR3 length is 14 residues. The CDR3, as DNA: TGTGCCAGCAGTTTCGGCGGGGGGCACAATGAGCAGTTCTTC. As protein: CASSFGGGHNEQFF.

This clonotype was seen a handful of times. The CDR3, as DNA: TGCAGTGCCCGAGCCTTGCAAGAGACCCAGTACTTC. Protein product: CSARALQETQYF. The rearrangement joins TRBV20-1 to TRBJ2-5; D not certain. The ends were cut back, 6 bases at V and 2 bases at J, with 10 bases in the middle. The CDR3 has 12 residues. Germline V gene lookup returns CDR1 DFQATT and CDR2 SNEGSKA (reference sequence).

This clonotype appeared many times. This rearrangement joins TRBV5-1 to TRBJ2-7; perhaps TRBD2 as D (6 bases). Between the trimmed V and J ends, which lost 3 bases and 3 bases, there was a span of 16 bases. The CDR3 has 15 residues. Germline V CDR1 and CDR2: SGHRS, YFSETQ. The CDR3 protein is CASSSGTRPGYEQYF. CDR3 sequence (DNA): TGCGCCAGCAGCTCCGGGACTCGGCCCGGCTACGAGCAGTACTTC.

In this sample, this clonotype turned up many times. The chain joins TRBV5-5 to TRBJ1-5, with 9 bases lining up with TRBD1. With V trimmed by 3 bases and J by 1 base, 2 bases remained unmatched. The CDR3 sequence is 15 residues long. Germline CDR1 reads SGHKS; CDR2 reads YYEKEE (reference sequence). The CDR3 nucleotides are TGTGCCAGCAGCTCCGGGACAGGGAGCAATCAGCCCCAGCATTTT. The encoded protein is CASSSGTGSNQPQHF.

This clonotype has a count of ten or more. V usage is TRBV7-2 and J usage is TRBJ2-3; no firm D call. This CDR3 contains 14 residues. Germline-derived CDR1 and CDR2 are SGHTA and FQGNSA. Trimming removed 1 base at V and 3 bases at J, with 8 bases between. The CDR3 loop is CASSLGPMTDTQYF. The CDR3 nucleotides are TGTGCCAGCAGCTTAGGCCCTATGACAGATACGCAGTATTTT. The full variable domain, its missing parts supplied by reference TRBV7-2 and TRBJ2-3, is GAGVSQSPSNKVTEKGKDVELRCDPISGHTALYWYRQSLGQGLEFLIYFQGNSAPDKSGLPSDRFSAERTGGSVSTLTIQRTQQEDSAVYLCASSLGPMTDTQYFGPGTRLTVL.